This passage covers 21 T cell receptor beta chains from one sample sequenced in a study of CD4+ T cells in melanoma. Assay: immunoSEQ multiplex PCR; the TCRdb copy retains only in-frame clones and omits some. The sample gives about 13,000 clones, about 83% of which show up once; over 15% is in the top ten. Sequencing used cells from a culture (not recorded whether cultured in vitro). Receptors originate from a human donor with melanoma.

This chain links TRBV5-4 with TRBJ2-1; the match to TRBD2 covers 10 bases. Germline V gives CDR1 SGHNT, CDR2 YYREEE (reference sequence). Trimming removed 5 bases from V and 0 bases from J; junction bases left unmatched: 8. The CDR3 is 17 amino acids. The CDR3 protein is CASREGSGGSSYNEQFF. CDR3 sequence (DNA): TGTGCCAGCAGAGAGGGTAGCGGGGGGAGCTCCTACAATGAGCAGTTCTTC.

The chain uses TRBV28 and TRBJ2-7, with a possible D match to TRBD2 (5 bases). Germline loops: CDR1 MDHEN, CDR2 SYDVKM. CDR3 length: 16 residues. The ends were cut back, 5 bases at V and 2 bases at J, with 19 bases in the middle. The CDR3 DNA is TGTGCCAGCAGTCCAGGAGGAGTAGCTAGTGCCTACGAGCAGTACTTC. As protein: CASSPGGVASAYEQYF.

The gene calls are TRBV5-1 and TRBJ1-2, with no clear D. Germline CDR1 is SGHRS and CDR2 is YFSETQ. Trimming removed 4 bases from V and 4 bases from J, with 14 bases in between. The CDR3 loop spans 14 amino acids. The CDR3 sequence: CASSRGGEGYGYTF. CDR3 nucleotides: TGCGCCAGCAGCCGCGGCGGGGAAGGCTATGGCTACACCTTC.

V gene TRBV9 combines with J gene TRBJ1-3, with D perhaps matching TRBD1 (6 bases). V was pared by 3 bases and J by 0 bases, with 10 bases between. Germline V gene lookup returns CDR1 SGDLS and CDR2 YYNGEE. The CDR3 totals 15 residues. CDR3 residues: CASSGHRVSGNTIYF. The CDR3 bases are TGTGCCAGCAGCGGGCACAGGGTCTCTGGAAACACCATATATTTT.

The V and J genes are TRBV11-2 and TRBJ1-5; no clear D gene. V lost 5 bases, J lost 3 bases, and 8 bases lay in between. Germline V gene lookup returns CDR1 SGHAT and CDR2 FQNNGV. The CDR3 has 13 residues. The CDR3, as DNA: TGTGCCAGCAGCCCGCGGACCAATCAGCCCCAGCATTTT. Translating gives CASSPRTNQPQHF.

The chain is built from TRBV5-1 and TRBJ1-4, with 7 nucleotides matching TRBD1. The germline gives CDR1 SGHRS, CDR2 YFSETQ. V gave up 4 bases and J gave up 7 bases; unmatched junction bases: 10. The CDR3 loop spans 15 amino acids. CDR3 region: CASSETTGIGEKLFF. The CDR3 DNA reads TGCGCCAGCAGCGAAACGACAGGGATCGGTGAAAAACTGTTTTTT. Full variable domain (missing parts from reference TRBV5-1 and TRBJ1-4): KAGVTQTPRYLIKTRGQQVTLSCSPISGHRSVSWYQQTPGQGLQFLFEYFSETQRNKGNFPGRFSGRQFSNSRSEMNVSTLELGDSALYLCASSETTGIGEKLFFGSGTQLSVL.

This clone was observed a handful of times. The gene calls are TRBV7-9 and TRBJ1-1; D unresolved. Germline V CDR1 and CDR2: SEHNR, FQNEAQ (reference sequence). The CDR3 consists of 13 residues. The V gene lost 8 bases and the J gene lost 0 bases, with 10 bases spanning the gap. The CDR3 spells CASVQKLNTEAFF. The CDR3 DNA reads as TGTGCCAGCGTACAGAAATTGAACACTGAAGCTTTCTTT.

There are a few counts of this clone. The V gene is TRBV5-1, the J gene TRBJ2-7, with 7 bases matching TRBD1. Germline lookup yields CDR1 SGHRS and CDR2 YFSETQ. V dropped 3 bases and J dropped 5; count of bases not matched to a gene: 5. This CDR3 is built from 13 residues. The CDR3 DNA follows: TGCGCCAGCAGCTGGGACAGTGTTGACGAGCAGTACTTC. Protein: CASSWDSVDEQYF.

The CDR3: CASRLVRTAFRPQHF. For the CDR3, the DNA is TGTGCAAGTCGCTTAGTAAGGACAGCCTTCAGGCCCCAGCATTTT. The gene calls are TRBV12-2 and TRBJ1-5; the DNA was not compared with TRBD1, the D call given in the table. TRBV12-2 is noted as a pseudogene. The CDR3 sequence is 15 residues long.

This clone is medium-sized in the sample. This sequence joins TRBV30 and TRBJ1-2; D call uncertain. The CDR3 totals 11 residues. CDR1 and CDR2 from the germline V gene are GTSNPN and SVGIG (reference sequence). Between the trimmed V and J ends, which lost 7 bases and 8 bases, there was a span of 14 bases. The CDR3 DNA follows: TGTGCCTCCTCGATTGGAAGGGGCTACACCTTC. It codes for CASSIGRGYTF.

Here the CDR3 DNA reads TGCGCCAGCAGTGAAAGTGGGTCGAAAGAAAAACTGTTTTTT. This sequence encodes CASSESGSKEKLFF. This chain connects TRBV10-1 to TRBJ1-4; D not resolved. The CDR3 is 14 amino acids. With 3 bases removed from V and 8 bases from J, the gap between germline ends came to 13 bases. The germline gives CDR1 WNHNN, CDR2 SYGVQD (reference sequence).

This clone occurred a few times. The rearrangement joins TRBV9 to TRBJ2-5; possible D gene TRBD1, 5 bases. The CDR3 runs 16 residues. V was trimmed by 0 bases and J by 5 bases, leaving 17 bases between them. Germline V CDR1 and CDR2: SGDLS, YYNGEE. The CDR3 reads CASSVVAQGDIETQYF. CDR3 DNA: TGTGCCAGCAGCGTAGTCGCGCAGGGTGACATCGAGACCCAGTACTTC.

The chain carries TRBV7-2 and TRBJ1-1; D not certain. The V gene's germline CDR1 is SGHTA and CDR2 FQGNSA. CDR3 length equals 13 residues. V shed 5 bases and J shed 4 bases, with 11 bases lying between them. CDR3 sequence (DNA): TGTGCCAGCAGCACCCGGACGGGCACTGAAGCTTTCTTT. It yields the protein CASSTRTGTEAFF.

CDR3 nucleotides: TGCAGCGTCCCCCGACAGGGGGCGCGAACTGAAGCTTTCTTT. Translation: CSVPRQGARTEAFF. The V and J genes are TRBV29-1 and TRBJ1-1, with TRBD1 identical over 10 bases. Germline values: CDR1 SQVTM, CDR2 ANQGSEA. The V segment lost 6 bases and the J segment 5 bases; nucleotides outside the gene matches: 9. This CDR3 has 14 residues.

V and J are TRBV7-9 and TRBJ1-2, with 8 bases that match TRBD1. CDR1 and CDR2 (germline): SEHNR, FQNEAQ (reference sequence). The CDR3 totals 12 residues. With 4 bases clipped from V and 7 bases from J, the junction kept 2 bases outside the gene matches. The CDR3 nucleotides read TGTGCCAGCAGCTATACAGGGGGTGGCTACACCTTC. Translation: CASSYTGGGYTF.

The V gene is TRBV21-1, the J gene TRBJ1-5. TRBV21-1 is given as a pseudogene. This CDR3 contains 19 residues. The DNA for the CDR3 is TGTGCCAGCAGCAACTCCGGGGGCGGCAGAGAACCTCCCTGGGGGACCCAGCATTTT. Its translation: CASSNSGGGREPPWGTQHF.

V gene TRBV4-1 combines with J gene TRBJ2-1; TRBD1 matches 9 bases. The CDR3 is 15 residues long. From germline, CDR1 is MGHRA and CDR2 YSYEKL. The V segment lost 4 bases and the J segment 5 bases; nucleotides outside the gene matches: 6. The CDR3 bases are TGCGCCAGCAGCCGTACCGGGACAGGGAACAATGAGCAGTTCTTC. Its protein is CASSRTGTGNNEQFF.

This chain links TRBV7-6 with TRBJ2-2, with a weak D call TRBD1 (5 bases). V was clipped by 11 bases and J by 3 bases, with 10 bases between them. This CDR3 is 12 amino acids long. From germline, CDR1 is SGHVS and CDR2 FNYEAQ. CDR3 sequence: CAAKGYTGELFF. CDR3 nucleotide sequence: TGTGCCGCGAAGGGGTACACCGGGGAGCTGTTTTTT. Full variable domain (missing parts from reference TRBV7-6 and TRBJ2-2): GAGVSQSPRYKVTKRGQDVALRCDPISGHVSLYWYRQALGQGPEFLTYFNYEAQQDKSGLPNDRFSAERPEGSISTLTIQRTEQRDSAMYRCAAKGYTGELFFGEGSRLTVL.

The DNA for the CDR3 is TGTGCCAGCAGCTCCAGACAGGGGGCTCTGTACGAGCAGTACTTC. Translated: CASSSRQGALYEQYF. The J gene is TRBJ2-7, the V gene TRBV7-9, with TRBD1 matching over 10 bases. This CDR3 is built from 15 residues. The ends lost 4 bases at V and 4 bases at J; junction bases unmatched: 7. From germline, CDR1 is SEHNR and CDR2 FQNEAQ (reference sequence).

The chain employs TRBV4-2 and TRBJ1-1, with D perhaps matching TRBD1 (6 bases). The CDR3 sequence is 13 residues long. Trimming left V 7 bases short and J 4 bases short, with 13 bases between. Germline loops: CDR1 LGHNA, CDR2 YNFKEQ. In DNA form, the CDR3 reads TGTGCCAGCACCTTAGGGGGTCGCACTGAAGCTTTCTTT. Its protein product is CASTLGGRTEAFF.

The rearrangement joins TRBV6-1 to TRBJ2-7, with 13 nucleotides matching TRBD2. The germline V gene has CDR1 MNHNS and CDR2 SASEGT. With 5 bases clipped from V and 4 bases from J, the junction kept 5 bases outside the gene matches. The CDR3 consists of 15 residues. The CDR3 DNA reads as TGTGCCAGCAGTCCGACTAGCGGGGGGTTATACGAGCAGTACTTC. This codes for CASSPTSGGLYEQYF.